The 18 T cell receptor beta chains in this list originate from one sample, sequenced in a study of early T cells in non-severe SARS-CoV-2 infection. TCRdb reprocessed the 5' RACE reads via MiXCR and lists one record per CDR3 protein. Here the sample spans roughly 51,000 distinct CDR3 sequences, around 6% being singletons. Sequenced here: whole blood, sampled at baseline. The receptors shown here come from an adult who was a healthcare worker with PCR-confirmed SARS-CoV-2 infection or an uninfected control (not recorded which).

This clonotype showed up just a few times. V usage is TRBV7-2 and J usage is TRBJ2-4, with 10 bases fitting TRBD1. CDR3 length: 17 residues. V was clipped by 3 bases and J by 3 bases; unmatched bases: 8. Germline loops: CDR1 SGHTA, CDR2 FQGNSA. CDR3 in amino acids: CASSFPTGGFDKNIQYF. For the CDR3, the DNA is TGTGCCAGCAGCTTCCCGACAGGGGGCTTCGACAAAAACATTCAGTACTTC. Based on the CDR3 plus reference TRBV7-2 and TRBJ2-4, the full variable domain is GAGVSQSPSNKVTEKGKDVELRCDPISGHTALYWYRQSLGQGLEFLIYFQGNSAPDKSGLPSDRFSAERTGGSVSTLTIQRTQQEDSAVYLCASSFPTGGFDKNIQYFGAGTRLSVL.

The chain employs TRBV12-3 or TRBV12-4 and TRBJ2-5; the D is unclear. Trimming left V 5 bases short and J 2 bases short, with 15 bases between. This CDR3 has 15 amino acids. CDR3 in DNA: TGTGCCAGCAGTGGGGTGACGGCCCCTCAAGAGACCCAGTACTTC. It codes for CASSGVTAPQETQYF.

This clonotype was seen a handful of times. V gene TRBV6-5 combines with J gene TRBJ1-1, with 7 bases matching TRBD1. Germline lookup yields CDR1 MNHEY and CDR2 SVGAGI. This CDR3 contains 15 residues. V was clipped by 4 bases and J by 4 bases; unmatched bases: 9. In DNA, the CDR3 is TGTGCCAGCAGTTTCCAAAGAACAGGGGCCACTGAAGCTTTCTTT. Its translation is CASSFQRTGATEAFF.

In its sample, this clonotype was seen a few times. V and J are TRBV30 and TRBJ2-7; TRBD2 agrees at 7 bases. The CDR3 extends over 13 amino acids. The germline V gene encodes CDR1 GTSNPN and CDR2 SVGIG (reference sequence). J was trimmed by 2 bases and V by 8 bases; bases with no gene match: 9. CDR3 in amino acids: CARDSGFAYEQYF. The CDR3 DNA reads as TGTGCCCGGGATAGCGGGTTCGCCTACGAGCAGTACTTC.

Only a few counts were recorded for this clonotype. This chain joins TRBV7-9 and TRBJ1-1; perhaps TRBD1 as D (5 bases). The CDR3 runs 15 residues. The germline V and J ends were trimmed by 2 bases and 0 bases, with 10 bases remaining between them. CDR1 SEHNR and CDR2 FQNEAQ come from the germline V gene (reference sequence). CDR3 sequence: CASSLQTGMNTEAFF. The CDR3 region has the DNA TGTGCCAGCAGCTTACAAACAGGCATGAACACTGAAGCTTTCTTT.

This sequence joins TRBV2 and TRBJ2-3; 8 bases align to TRBD2. The J segment lost 3 bases and the V segment lost 7 bases, leaving 6 bases of the junction unmatched. The CDR3 is 14 amino acids. The germline CDR1 and CDR2 sequences are SNHLY and FYNNEI. CDR3 DNA: TGTGCCAGCAAATTTGGGACTAGGACAGATACGCAGTATTTT. The encoded protein is CASKFGTRTDTQYF.

In this sample, this clonotype turned up many times. The chain carries TRBV7-9 and TRBJ1-1; perhaps TRBD1 as D (5 bases). V lost 9 bases and J 1 base, leaving 15 bases between the germline ends. Germline CDR1 and CDR2: SEHNR and FQNEAQ (reference sequence). The CDR3 consists of 14 residues. CDR3 region: CASTELTGNTEAFF. Written as DNA, the CDR3 is TGTGCCAGTACCGAGCTTACAGGGAACACTGAAGCTTTCTTT.

V gene TRBV19 combines with J gene TRBJ2-6; possible D gene TRBD1, 6 bases. Germline CDR1 and CDR2: LNHDA and SQIVND (reference sequence). There are 13 residues in the CDR3. V shed 9 bases and J shed 4 bases, with 10 bases lying between them. The DNA of the CDR3 is TGTGCCAGCTCAGGGGACGGGGCCAACGTCCTGACTTTC. It yields the protein CASSGDGANVLTF.

This clonotype showed up many times. The chain recombines TRBV6-5 with TRBJ1-2; D gene unclear. Germline CDR1 is MNHEY and CDR2 is SVGAGI. The CDR3 contains 13 residues. The V and J ends lost 5 bases and 2 bases respectively, with 9 bases between them. For the CDR3, the DNA is TGTGCCAGCAGTCCCGAGGTCAACTATGGCTACACCTTC. Amino acids: CASSPEVNYGYTF.

The sample holds many counts of this clonotype. In DNA form, the CDR3 reads TGTGCCAGCAGGCTAAGCGGGGGGGGCACAGATACGCAGTATTTT. Encoded protein: CASRLSGGGTDTQYF. This rearrangement joins TRBV12-3 or TRBV12-4 to TRBJ2-3; TRBD2 matches at 10 bases. The CDR3 has 15 residues. After removal of 6 bases from V and 1 base from J, the junction contained 4 bases not matched to a gene.

This clonotype has a count of ten or more. The gene calls are TRBV6-5 and TRBJ2-2; D assignment may be TRBD1 or TRBD2 (6 bases each). The V end lost 2 bases, the J end lost 5 bases, and 15 bases lay between the germline ends. In germline, CDR1 is MNHEY, CDR2 SVGAGI. This CDR3 comprises 16 residues. The CDR3 sequence is CASSYVGGLGTGELFF. CDR3 DNA sequence: TGTGCCAGCAGTTACGTGGGGGGCCTAGGAACCGGGGAGCTGTTTTTT.

This clonotype showed up many times. V gene TRBV11-2 combines with J gene TRBJ1-1; TRBD1 might be the D (6 bases). The V end lost 6 bases, the J end lost 6 bases, and 17 bases lay between the germline ends. The CDR3 is 14 amino acids. Germline CDR1 reads SGHAT; CDR2 reads FQNNGV. CDR3 residues: CASRDRGRSSEAFF. CDR3 nucleotide sequence: TGTGCCAGCAGGGATAGGGGGAGGTCTTCTGAAGCTTTCTTT.

Only a few counts were recorded for this clonotype. CDR3 DNA sequence: TGTGCCTGTTGGGACTCGAACACTGAAGCTTTCTTT. Encoded protein: CACWDSNTEAFF. The rearrangement uses TRBV30 and TRBJ1-1, with D maybe TRBD1 (5 bases). Trimming cost V 6 bases and J 1 base, with 9 bases left between them. Germline V gene lookup returns CDR1 GTSNPN and CDR2 SVGIG (reference sequence). This CDR3 region has 12 residues.

This clonotype appeared many times. The chain combines TRBV12-3 or TRBV12-4 with TRBJ2-3; either TRBD1 or TRBD2 may supply D (5 bases each). Trimming removed 6 bases at V and 2 bases at J, with 15 bases between. The CDR3 extends over 15 amino acids. For the CDR3, the DNA is TGTGCCAGCAGGTCGGGACCGACCGACACAGATACGCAGTATTTT. Translation gives CASRSGPTDTDTQYF.

This clonotype was counted ten times or more. The chain carries TRBV7-2 and TRBJ1-2; D gene ambiguous. CDR1 and CDR2 (germline): SGHTA, FQGNSA. The CDR3 is made up of 15 amino acids. The V end lost 7 bases, the J end lost 8 bases, and 23 bases lay between the germline ends. CDR3 loop: CASISFPSGRRGYTF. The CDR3 nucleotides read TGTGCCAGCATTTCTTTCCCTTCAGGCCGTAGGGGCTACACCTTC.

The rearrangement uses TRBV11-2 and TRBJ2-5, with TRBD2 as a possible D gene (6 bases). Germline-derived CDR1 and CDR2 are SGHAT and FQNNGV. This CDR3 has 14 residues. V was pared by 4 bases and J by 2 bases, with 11 bases between. CDR3 sequence reads: CASSSGLFQETQYF. The DNA for the CDR3 is TGTGCCAGCAGCTCTGGACTATTTCAAGAGACCCAGTACTTC.

In this sample, this clonotype turned up many times. In nucleotides, the CDR3 is TGCAGTGCTAGGGGGGGGTCAGGGAGCTCTGAAGCTTTCTTT. Amino acid sequence: CSARGGSGSSEAFF. This chain connects TRBV20-1 to TRBJ1-1, with a tentative D call TRBD1 (5 bases). V lost 3 bases, J lost 6 bases, and 17 bases lay in between. Germline V gene lookup returns CDR1 DFQATT and CDR2 SNEGSKA (reference sequence). This CDR3 region has 14 residues.

In its sample, this clonotype was seen a few times. V gene TRBV7-9 combines with J gene TRBJ2-3; D is unresolved. Germline loops: CDR1 SEHNR, CDR2 FQNEAQ (reference sequence). The CDR3 contains 16 residues. V shed 5 bases and J shed 0 bases, with 15 bases lying between them. The CDR3 protein is CASSPLPGVSTDTQYF. For the CDR3, the DNA is TGTGCCAGCAGCCCCCTCCCCGGAGTCAGCACAGATACGCAGTATTTT. The whole variable domain, remainder taken from reference TRBV7-9 and TRBJ2-3, is DTGVSQNPRHKITKRGQNVTFRCDPISEHNRLYWYRQTLGQGPEFLTYFQNEAQLEKSRLLSDRFSAERPKGSFSTLEIQRTEQGDSAMYLCASSPLPGVSTDTQYFGPGTRLTVL.